This T cell receptor (beta chain) comes out of a study of blood T cell repertoires in COVID-19. Method: immunoSEQ multiplex PCR; TCRdb's copy keeps in-frame clones and lacks some. The repertoire includes fewer than 150,000 clones, 65% to 85% of them detected once, and around 8% sits in the top ten. Germline CDR1 reads SGHVS; CDR2 reads FQNEAQ. The CDR3 contains 15 residues. Unmatched junction bases numbered 10, after V lost 4 bases and J lost 6 bases. The chain employs TRBV7-8 and TRBJ2-7; 9 bases agree with TRBD2. The sequenced sample was peripheral blood. This sequence originates from a human donor in a cohort sampled during active COVID-19. The chain's CDR3 is CASSSLGGGALEQYF. As DNA, the CDR3 is TGTGCCAGCAGCTCCTTAGGCGGGGGGGCACTCGAGCAGTACTTC.